The clone carrying this TCR beta chain was counted between two and nine times. TCRdb used MiXCR to reprocess the 5' RACE reads, holding one entry per CDR3 protein. The repertoire holds approximately 250,000 distinct CDR3 sequences, with roughly 15% as singletons. The sample originates from a study of T-cell memory formation after mild COVID-19. The overall study: TCR clusters were mostly donor specific.

Germline CDR1 SGHTA, CDR2 FQGNSA. The CDR3 consists of 15 residues. V lost 3 bases, J lost 6 bases, and 8 bases stayed unmatched. The receptor was isolated from an adult woman who had mild COVID-19 (a few samples of this study predate the infection). Cell type and time point are not known. This rearrangement joins TRBV7-2 to TRBJ2-1, with 7 bases matching TRBD2. Sequenced: PBMCs or a T cell subset sorted from them (not recorded which). DNA for the CDR3: TGTGCCAGCAGCTTGGCGGGAGCGATGGGCAATGAGCAGTTCTTC. It codes for CASSLAGAMGNEQFF.